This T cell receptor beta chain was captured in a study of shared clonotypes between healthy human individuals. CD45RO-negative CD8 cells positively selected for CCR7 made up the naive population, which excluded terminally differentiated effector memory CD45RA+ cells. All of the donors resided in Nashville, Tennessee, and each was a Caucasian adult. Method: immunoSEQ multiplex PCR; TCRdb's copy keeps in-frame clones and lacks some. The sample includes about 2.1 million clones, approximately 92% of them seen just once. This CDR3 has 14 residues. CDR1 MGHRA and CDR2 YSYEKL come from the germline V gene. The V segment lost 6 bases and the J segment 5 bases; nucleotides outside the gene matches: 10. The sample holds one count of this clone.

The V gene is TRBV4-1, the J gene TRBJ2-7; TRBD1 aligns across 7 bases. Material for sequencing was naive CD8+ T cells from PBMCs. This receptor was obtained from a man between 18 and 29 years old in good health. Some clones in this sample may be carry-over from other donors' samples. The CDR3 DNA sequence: TGCGCCAGCAGTCGAGTTGGGGACAGTGACGAGCAGTACTTC. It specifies CASSRVGDSDEQYF.